The T cell receptor (beta chain) described here comes from a study of T-cell reconstitution after alpha-beta-depleted transplantation in children. The TCRbeta library incorporated unique molecular identifiers. TCRdb passed the PCR reads through MiXCR, listing each CDR3 protein once. This table holds some 340,000 distinct CDR3 sequences, 10% found once. This clonotype occurred a few times. The CDR3 has 17 amino acids. Trimming cost V 0 bases and J 6 bases; bases outside gene matches: 10. CDR1 SGHKS and CDR2 YYEKEE come from the germline V gene (reference sequence). The clonotype was recovered from a human donor who donated a stem cell graft to a child with acute lymphoblastic leukemia. Material: PBMCs from the stem cell graft donor, obtained from the stem cell graft. The genes are TRBV5-5 and TRBJ2-3, with 10 positions matching TRBD2. The CDR3 loop reads CASSLASASGSWDTQYF. DNA of the CDR3: TGTGCCAGCAGCTTGGCCTCGGCTAGCGGGAGTTGGGATACGCAGTATTTT.